This T cell receptor (beta chain) was observed in a study of cytomegalovirus exposure and HLA in healthy donors. On the study more broadly: From HLA-typed donors, an early data release held some 80 million unique TCRs. Study findings and constraints: Analyzed later, association rates of TCRs varied across HLA loci, with DRB1 most and HLA-C fewest.

In the case of this clone: Its target is unknown.

Primers for the PCR totalled 60 Vbeta and 13 Jbeta. Some clones are missing from TCRdb's copy, which holds only in-frame ones; the method was immunoSEQ multiplex PCR. Here the sample spans nearly 110,000 clones, 70% to 80% being singletons. V was clipped by 1 base and J by 0 bases, with 9 bases between them. CDR1 and CDR2 (germline): SEHNR, FQNEAQ (reference sequence). The CDR3 runs to 15 residues. This rearrangement joins TRBV7-9 to TRBJ2-5, with D maybe TRBD1 (6 bases). Sample: PBMCs. The clonotype originates from a man aged 18 to 30 in good health and CMV-seronegative. The CDR3 region is CASSLGRDNQETQYF. CDR3 DNA sequence: TGTGCCAGCAGCTTAGGACGGGACAACCAAGAGACCCAGTACTTC.